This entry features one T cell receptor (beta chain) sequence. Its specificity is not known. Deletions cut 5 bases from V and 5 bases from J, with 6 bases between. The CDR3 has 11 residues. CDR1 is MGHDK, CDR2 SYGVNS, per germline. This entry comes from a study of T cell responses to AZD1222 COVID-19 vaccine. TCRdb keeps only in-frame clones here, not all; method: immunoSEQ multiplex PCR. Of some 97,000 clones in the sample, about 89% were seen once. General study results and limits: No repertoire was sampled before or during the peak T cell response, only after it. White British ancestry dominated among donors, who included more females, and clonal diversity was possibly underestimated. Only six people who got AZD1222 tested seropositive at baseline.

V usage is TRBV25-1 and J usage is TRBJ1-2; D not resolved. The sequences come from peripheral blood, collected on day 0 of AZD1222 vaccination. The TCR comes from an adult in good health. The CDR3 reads CASSPGYGYTF. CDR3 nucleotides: TGTGCCAGCAGTCCGGGATATGGCTACACCTTC.